This entry describes one T cell receptor beta chain. Under the authors' procedure: Amplification from reference gene primers served as the basis for estimated nucleated cell counts. Data came from immunoSEQ multiplex PCR; TCRdb stores just in-frame clones and leaves some out. V and J calls and clone size are as listed in that table; D and trimming were resolved from the DNA. This sample carries some 290,000 clones, 80% to 90% of them seen once, and the ten largest clones take 12%. Enrolment of Seattle patients took place during active infection, and they were followed longitudinally. The sample comes from a study of blood T cell repertoires in COVID-19. Looking at the study overall: Samples representing acute and convalescent COVID-19 were sourced from the United States, Italy and Spain. PBMCs, B-cell-depleted T cells, or T cells provided the cDNA or gDNA that made up the material.

Trimming cost V 0 bases and J 13 bases; bases outside gene matches: 10. This CDR3 is built from 15 residues. CDR1 is SGHVS, CDR2 FQNEAQ, per germline. The J gene is TRBJ2-7, the V gene TRBV7-8, with TRBD2 matching 12 bases. The sample consisted of peripheral blood. The TCR originated in a woman aged 25 to 39 with COVID-19, enrolled during active disease. Here the CDR3 reads CASSLATSGGRGLYF. CDR3 nucleotide sequence: TGTGCCAGCAGCTTAGCGACTAGCGGGGGAAGAGGTCTTTACTTC.